The 10 T cell receptor beta chains in this list originate from one sample, sequenced in a study of blood T cell repertoires in COVID-19. Data came from immunoSEQ multiplex PCR; TCRdb stores just in-frame clones and leaves some out. The table lists 250,000 to 300,000 clones, 70% to 90% of them singletons. The specimen was PBMCs or T cells enriched from blood (not recorded which). These TCRs come from a woman aged 50 to 65 who had been exposed to COVID-19.

The rearrangement links TRBV3-1 (or the pseudogene TRBV3-2) to TRBJ2-1, with D tentatively TRBD1 (5 bases). Trimming pared 4 bases from V and 4 bases from J, leaving 26 bases between. The CDR3 consists of 19 residues. The germline V gene encodes CDR1 LGHDT and CDR2 YNNKEL (reference sequence). The CDR3 region has the DNA TGTGCCAGCAGCCTGAACTTCAGGGAACCTAAGCTACTATACAATGAGCAGTTCTTC. Protein product: CASSLNFREPKLLYNEQFF.

The gene calls are TRBV6-4 and TRBJ1-2, with D possibly matching TRBD1 (6 bases). The CDR3 contains 12 residues. Trimming left V 3 bases short and J 7 bases short, with 9 bases between. Germline V gene sequence: CDR1 MRHNA, CDR2 SNTAGT. CDR3 loop: CASSEGGAGYTF. CDR3 nucleotides: TGTGCCAGCAGTGAAGGGGGTGCTGGCTACACCTTC.

This clone turned up a few times. The J gene is TRBJ1-1, the V gene TRBV5-6; D perhaps matches TRBD1 (6 bases). Trimming stripped 3 bases from V and 1 base from J, with 16 bases between. There are 16 residues in the CDR3. Germline CDR1 is SGHDT and CDR2 is YYEEEE. The chain's CDR3 is CASSSSLQGWNTEAFF. In DNA form, the CDR3 reads TGTGCCAGCAGCTCTTCCTTACAGGGTTGGAACACTGAAGCTTTCTTT.

The genes are TRBV10-3 and TRBJ1-1; D is ambiguous. This CDR3 region has 13 residues. V gave up 2 bases and J gave up 7 bases, with 11 bases separating them. From germline, CDR1 is ENHRY and CDR2 SYGVKD. CDR3 amino acids: CAISERYSREAFF. DNA for the CDR3: TGTGCCATCAGTGAGAGGTACAGCCGTGAAGCTTTCTTT.

J is TRBJ1-1 and V is TRBV12-5; 9 positions agree with TRBD1. The CDR3 contains 14 residues. Trimming took 6 bases from V and 5 from J; bases not matched to a gene: 7. The germline V gene encodes CDR1 LGHNT and CDR2 FRNRAP. The CDR3 reads CASGPGTGTTEAFF. In DNA form, the CDR3 reads TGTGCTAGTGGACCTGGGACAGGGACAACTGAAGCTTTCTTT. Supplemented by reference TRBV12-5 and TRBJ1-1, the full variable domain reads DARVTQTPRHKVTEMGQEVTMRCQPILGHNTVFWYRQTMMQGLELLAYFRNRAPLDDSGMPKDRFSAEMPDATLATLKIQPSEPRDSAVYFCASGPGTGTTEAFFGQGTRLTVV.

The chain joins TRBV6-5 to TRBJ1-6; D call uncertain. The CDR3 contains 14 residues. Per the germline V gene, CDR1 is MNHEY and CDR2 is SVGAGI. The ends were cut back, 7 bases at V and 0 bases at J, with 7 bases in the middle. The CDR3 loop is CASIWSSYNSPLHF. The CDR3 DNA is TGTGCCAGCATCTGGAGCTCCTATAATTCACCCCTCCACTTT.

CDR3 sequence reads: CASSVNPWSTEAFF. The DNA for the CDR3 is TGTGCCAGCAGCGTAAATCCCTGGAGCACTGAAGCTTTCTTT. V gene TRBV9 combines with J gene TRBJ1-1; no firm D call. Germline V lookup: CDR1 SGDLS, CDR2 YYNGEE. CDR3 size: 14 residues. V dropped 1 base and J dropped 4 bases, with 11 bases sitting between them.

The CDR3 nucleotides are TGTGCCAGCAGCTCCCTAGACTCCTACGAGCAGTACTTC. Translating it yields CASSSLDSYEQYF. The chain is built from TRBV7-3 and TRBJ2-7, with D unresolved. Germline assignment: CDR1 SGHTA and CDR2 FQGTGA. The V end lost 4 bases, the J end lost 0 bases, and 7 bases lay between the germline ends. The CDR3 loop spans 13 amino acids.

The V gene is TRBV7-2, the J gene TRBJ1-2; 8 bases fit TRBD1. Germline V gene sequence: CDR1 SGHTA, CDR2 FQGNSA. This CDR3 comprises 13 residues. J gave up 4 bases and V 5 bases, and 3 bases lay outside the gene matches. Here the CDR3 DNA reads TGTGCCAGCAGCATCGACAGGGGCTATGGCTACACCTTC. Translation gives CASSIDRGYGYTF.

This chain uses TRBV5-1 with TRBJ2-6; the match to TRBD1 covers 10 bases. The CDR3 contains 16 residues. V trimming: 5 bases; J trimming: 1 base; junction bases outside the gene matches: 3. Germline-derived CDR1 and CDR2 are SGHRS and YFSETQ. CDR3 coding DNA: TGCGCCAGCAGGCGGACAGGGGGATCTGGGGCCAACGTCCTGACTTTC. It translates to CASRRTGGSGANVLTF.